Listed below are T cell receptor beta chains from one sample, sequenced in a study of cytomegalovirus exposure and HLA in healthy donors. Clones were sequenced by immunoSEQ multiplex PCR, and TCRdb holds only the in-frame ones, with some missing. The table includes 150,000 to 250,000 clones, 70% to 85% detected once. Sequenced input: PBMCs. Every receptor here comes from a boy younger than 10 in good health and CMV-seronegative. The CDR3 runs from the conserved cysteine through the conserved F or W. The D gene is left open where the match is weak.

CDR3 length: 13
J gene: TRBJ1-2
V gene: TRBV6-5
D gene: TRBD1
CDR3 protein: CASSDRGRGGYTF

CDR3 length: 11
J gene: TRBJ2-5
V gene: TRBV20-1
D gene: .
CDR3 protein: CSASPAETQYF

CDR3 length: 18
J gene: TRBJ2-3
V gene: TRBV2
D gene: .
CDR3 protein: CASSEAPSWDSGTDTQYF

CDR3 length: 17
J gene: TRBJ2-1
V gene: TRBV7-6
D gene: TRBD2
CDR3 protein: CASSSTILAGENNEQFF

CDR3 length: 14
J gene: TRBJ2-3
V gene: TRBV27
D gene: TRBD2
CDR3 protein: CASRVAGGLGTQYF

CDR3 length: 15
J gene: TRBJ1-2
V gene: TRBV19
D gene: .
CDR3 protein: CASSMGPQTGYGYTF

CDR3 length: 11
J gene: TRBJ1-2
V gene: TRBV27
D gene: TRBD1
CDR3 protein: CAIWTGDGYTF

CDR3 length: 15
J gene: TRBJ1-6
V gene: TRBV28
D gene: .
CDR3 protein: CASSPLGSYNSPLHF

CDR3 length: 15
J gene: TRBJ2-1
V gene: TRBV2
D gene: TRBD2
CDR3 protein: CASRTGLAGYNEQFF

CDR3 length: 15
J gene: TRBJ1-6
V gene: TRBV28
D gene: TRBD1
CDR3 protein: CASSPTGTGNSPLHF

CDR3 length: 15
J gene: TRBJ1-3
V gene: TRBV4-1
D gene: .
CDR3 protein: CASSQLTWQGNTIYF

CDR3 length: 12
J gene: TRBJ2-7
V gene: TRBV10-3
D gene: .
CDR3 protein: CAISGEDYEQYF

CDR3 length: 16
J gene: TRBJ1-2
V gene: TRBV13
D gene: TRBD1
CDR3 protein: CASSLGQGAANYGYTF

CDR3 length: 11
J gene: TRBJ1-1
V gene: TRBV19
D gene: TRBD1
CDR3 protein: CASSTGAEAFF